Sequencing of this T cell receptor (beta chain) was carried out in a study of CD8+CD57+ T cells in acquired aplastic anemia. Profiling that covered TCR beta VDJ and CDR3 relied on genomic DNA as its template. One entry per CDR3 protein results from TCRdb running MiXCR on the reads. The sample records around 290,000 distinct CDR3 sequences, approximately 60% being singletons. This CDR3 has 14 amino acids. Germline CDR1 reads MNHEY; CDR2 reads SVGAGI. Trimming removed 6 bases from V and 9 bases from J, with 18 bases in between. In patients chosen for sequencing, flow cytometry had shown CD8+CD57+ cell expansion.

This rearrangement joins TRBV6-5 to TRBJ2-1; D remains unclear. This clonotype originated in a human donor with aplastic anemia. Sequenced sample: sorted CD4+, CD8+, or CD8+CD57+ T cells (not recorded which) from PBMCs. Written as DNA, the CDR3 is TGTGCCAGCAGGTCCGCCGTGGGTCGGGTTGAGCAGTTCTTC. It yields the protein CASRSAVGRVEQFF.